Presented here are 21 T cell receptor beta chains from one specimen sequenced in a study of blood T cells in healthy people across ages. The use of a sample-barcoded 5' primer and a J-beta primer mix characterized a second PCR of about 7 to 12 cycles. MiXCR, applied by TCRdb to the 5' RACE reads, yields one record per CDR3 protein. The repertoire has about a million distinct CDR3 sequences, 48% of them found once; the top ten carry around an eighth. Sequenced sample: blood. The source is a man aged 25-45 years in good health.

This clonotype was seen a few times. The CDR3 sequence is CSATASGGIGGVEQYF. The CDR3 coding sequence is TGCAGTGCTACGGCTAGCGGGGGGATTGGAGGGGTCGAGCAGTACTTC. V usage is TRBV20-1 and J usage is TRBJ2-7; the match to TRBD2 covers 11 bases. This CDR3 contains 16 residues. Germline loops: CDR1 DFQATT, CDR2 SNEGSKA (reference sequence). The J segment lost 6 bases and the V segment lost 4 bases, leaving 14 bases of the junction unmatched.

This clonotype was counted a single time. The rearrangement uses TRBV5-4 and TRBJ2-2, with D perhaps TRBD2 (6 bases). CDR3 length equals 18 residues. Looked up from germline, CDR1 is SGHNT and CDR2 is YYREEE (reference sequence). Deletions cut 2 bases from V and 1 base from J, with 18 bases between. CDR3 region: CASSLNGGFVGNTGELFF. The CDR3 coding sequence is TGTGCCAGCAGCTTAAATGGGGGGTTCGTAGGGAACACCGGGGAGCTGTTTTTT.

The chain employs TRBV3-1 and TRBJ2-7; maybe TRBD1 (5 bases). Germline V gives CDR1 LGHDT, CDR2 YNNKEL (reference sequence). V was cut by 0 bases and J by 0 bases, with 15 bases left in between. CDR3 size: 17 residues. CDR3 in amino acids: CASSQDQGLHSSYEQYF. CDR3 sequence (DNA): TGTGCCAGCAGCCAAGATCAGGGCCTTCATAGCTCCTACGAGCAGTACTTC.

The rearrangement uses TRBV9 and TRBJ2-5; possibly TRBD2 for D (6 bases). Germline assignment: CDR1 SGDLS and CDR2 YYNGEE. Between the trimmed V and J ends, which lost 3 bases and 0 bases, there was a span of 15 bases. The CDR3 totals 16 residues. The CDR3 DNA follows: TGTGCCAGCAGCGCTAGAGGGCGGGGATACCAAGAGACCCAGTACTTC. Translation gives CASSARGRGYQETQYF.

The CDR3 bases are TGCAGCGTTGAGGGATGGGGGGGCTCCTACGAGCAGTTCTTC. Translated: CSVEGWGGSYEQFF. The chain uses TRBV29-1 and TRBJ2-1; a possible D gene is TRBD2 (7 bases). CDR3 length: 14 amino acids. Germline-derived CDR1 and CDR2 are SQVTM and ANQGSEA. Trimming cost V 3 bases and J 10 bases, with 19 bases left between them.

This clonotype has a handful of counts. CDR3 protein: CAGQGALNYGYTF. For the CDR3, the DNA is TGTGCCGGACAGGGGGCACTTAACTATGGCTACACCTTC. This chain links TRBV28 with TRBJ1-2; TRBD1 matches 11 bases. Germline lookup yields CDR1 MDHEN and CDR2 SYDVKM. V lost 11 bases, J lost 1 base, and 3 bases stayed unmatched. This CDR3 contains 13 residues.

This clonotype showed up just a few times. CDR3 nucleotide sequence: TGTGCCAGCATCGCCGAAGAGGGGGGTAGCACAGATACGCAGTATTTT. Translated: CASIAEEGGSTDTQYF. The rearrangement links TRBV3-1 to TRBJ2-3; D tentatively fits TRBD1 or TRBD2 (6 bases each). Germline lookup yields CDR1 LGHDT and CDR2 YNNKEL (reference sequence). This CDR3 spans 16 amino acids. V lost 7 bases to trimming and J lost 0 bases, with 17 bases between them.

This clonotype has at least ten counts. The V call is TRBV5-1, the J call TRBJ2-7; D is ambiguous. With 0 bases removed from V and 0 bases from J, the gap between germline ends came to 7 bases. The CDR3 extends over 14 amino acids. In germline, CDR1 is SGHRS, CDR2 YFSETQ. CDR3 coding DNA: TGCGCCAGCAGCTTGGTTACCGGCTCCTACGAGCAGTACTTC. Protein sequence: CASSLVTGSYEQYF.

This clonotype was recorded only once. An end of the junction does not agree with germline; a read error may underlie this. The chain links TRBV28 to TRBJ2-3, with 9 nucleotides matching TRBD2. CDR1 and CDR2 from the germline V gene are MDHEN and SYDVKM. This CDR3 comprises 16 residues. The CDR3: CASSLPAGGLGDTRYF. The CDR3 DNA reads TGTGCCAGCAGTTTACCTGCGGGGGGGCTTGGGGATACGCGGTATTTT.

This clonotype was counted ten times or more. The chain is built from TRBV7-9 and TRBJ2-7, with D perhaps TRBD1 or TRBD2 (5 bases each). This CDR3 is built from 13 residues. Looked up from germline, CDR1 is SEHNR and CDR2 is FQNEAQ (reference sequence). V gave up 7 bases and J gave up 4 bases, with 14 bases separating them. Written as DNA, the CDR3 is TGTGCCAGCAACCTCGGGGCGCAGTACGAGCAGTACTTC. Translated, it gives CASNLGAQYEQYF.

This clonotype showed up just a few times. The chain joins TRBV9 to TRBJ1-1, with 7 bases aligning to TRBD1. Germline CDR1 SGDLS, CDR2 YYNGEE. The CDR3 is 14 amino acids. With 4 bases clipped from V and 11 bases from J, the junction kept 14 bases outside the gene matches. CDR3 sequence reads: CASSLTLTGMGAFF. As DNA, the CDR3 is TGTGCCAGCAGCCTAACCCTGACAGGGATGGGCGCTTTCTTT.

This chain joins TRBV14 and TRBJ2-7; 11 bases line up with TRBD1. The CDR3 is 15 amino acids. V was clipped by 5 bases and J by 3 bases; unmatched bases: 6. Germline CDR1 reads SGHDN; CDR2 reads FVKESK. CDR3 sequence reads: CASSKGQGAFYEQYF. CDR3 DNA: TGTGCCAGCAGCAAAGGACAGGGGGCCTTCTACGAGCAGTACTTC.

This clonotype showed up just a few times. The rearrangement joins TRBV6-1 to TRBJ1-5, with D unclear. This CDR3 is built from 16 residues. Germline V CDR1 and CDR2: MNHNS, SASEGT. Trimming cost V 2 bases and J 0 bases, with 11 bases left between them. CDR3 sequence: CASSEFPGTSNQPQHF. The CDR3 bases are TGTGCCAGCAGTGAATTCCCGGGCACTAGCAATCAGCCCCAGCATTTT.

The chain uses TRBV29-1 and TRBJ2-3; TRBD2 matches 9 bases. Germline V gene data show CDR1 as SQVTM and CDR2 as ANQGSEA. The CDR3 covers 16 residues. The junction had 12 bases not matched to a gene; V was cut back by 2 bases and J by 6 bases. The CDR3 DNA sequence: TGCAGCGTTGAAACGGGAAGGAGCGGGGGGTCGGATACGCAGTATTTT. As protein: CSVETGRSGGSDTQYF.

V is TRBV20-1 and J is TRBJ1-1; no definite D call. The CDR3 totals 11 residues. Germline CDR1 and CDR2: DFQATT and SNEGSKA (reference sequence). V was shortened by 5 bases and J by 8 bases, with 12 bases between the two germline ends. CDR3 in DNA: TGCAGTGCTGCCTTTGGACTAGAAGCTTTCTTT. Its translation: CSAAFGLEAFF.

The V and J genes are TRBV30 and TRBJ2-1, with no clear D. The V gene's germline CDR1 is GTSNPN and CDR2 SVGIG (reference sequence). The CDR3 is 12 amino acids. V was shortened by 2 bases and J by 4 bases, with 6 bases between the two germline ends. The DNA of the CDR3 is TGTGCCTGGAGTTTGGGGTACAATGAGCAGTTCTTC. Amino acid sequence: CAWSLGYNEQFF.

V usage is TRBV7-3 and J usage is TRBJ2-1, with D possibly TRBD2 on 6 matching bases. The V end was cut by 3 bases, the J end by 8 bases, with 11 bases between. The germline V gene encodes CDR1 SGHTA and CDR2 FQGTGA. The CDR3 covers 13 residues. The CDR3 region is CASSFGGIDEQFF. For the CDR3, the DNA is TGTGCCAGCAGCTTCGGGGGTATTGATGAGCAGTTCTTC.

The J gene is TRBJ1-4, the V gene TRBV6-5; no reliable D call. The CDR3 is 13 residues long. From germline, CDR1 is MNHEY and CDR2 SVGAGI. With 6 bases removed from V and 5 bases from J, the gap between germline ends came to 10 bases. CDR3 DNA: TGTGCCAGCAGCCGGGCCTTAAATGAAAAACTGTTTTTT. Its translation is CASSRALNEKLFF.

The chain combines TRBV7-2 with TRBJ1-6; no reliable D call. Germline CDR1 is SGHTA and CDR2 is FQGNSA. Between the trimmed V and J ends, which lost 3 bases and 6 bases, there was a span of 12 bases. This CDR3 has 15 amino acids. CDR3 region: CASSLGSLTNSPLHF. Here the CDR3 DNA reads TGTGCCAGCAGCTTGGGCAGCCTCACTAATTCACCCCTCCACTTT.

J is TRBJ2-7 and V is TRBV4-1; 10 bases are shared with TRBD2. Trimming cost V 3 bases and J 1 base; bases outside gene matches: 3. This CDR3 has 15 residues. Germline assignment: CDR1 MGHRA and CDR2 YSYEKL. The CDR3 bases are TGCGCCAGCAGCCAGCTAGCGGGGGAGTCCTACGAGCAGTACTTC. Protein sequence: CASSQLAGESYEQYF.

The chain recombines TRBV3-1 with TRBJ1-2; no firm D call. There are 13 residues in the CDR3. Germline CDR1 reads LGHDT; CDR2 reads YNNKEL (reference sequence). V lost 1 base to trimming and J lost 8 bases, with 11 bases between them. The CDR3 loop reads CASSQVTDGGYTF. The CDR3 DNA sequence: TGTGCCAGCAGCCAAGTGACCGACGGAGGCTACACCTTC.